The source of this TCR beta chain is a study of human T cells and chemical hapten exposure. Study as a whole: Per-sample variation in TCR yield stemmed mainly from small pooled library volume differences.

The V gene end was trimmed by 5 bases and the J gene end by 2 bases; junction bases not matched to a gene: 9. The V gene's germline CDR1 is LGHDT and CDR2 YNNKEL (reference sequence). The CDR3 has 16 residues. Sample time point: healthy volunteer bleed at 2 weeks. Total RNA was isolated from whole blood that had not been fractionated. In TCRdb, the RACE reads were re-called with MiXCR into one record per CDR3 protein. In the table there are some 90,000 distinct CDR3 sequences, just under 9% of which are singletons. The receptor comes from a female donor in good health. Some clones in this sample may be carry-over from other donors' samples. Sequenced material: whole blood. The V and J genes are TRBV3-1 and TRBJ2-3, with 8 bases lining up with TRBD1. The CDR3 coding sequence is TGTGCCAGCAGCACCCAACGGGACAGGTACACAGATACGCAGTATTTT. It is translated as CASSTQRDRYTDTQYF.